This T cell receptor (beta chain) was documented in a study of shared clonotypes between healthy human individuals. Study-level points and caveats: Non-shared clonotypes had lower generation probabilities than clonotypes shared by all four sorted-subset donors.

Profiled with immunoSEQ multiplex PCR; TCRdb holds only in-frame clones, not every one. The repertoire holds approximately 2.3 million clones, with 80% to 95% as singletons. This clone was seen a single time. The antigen is not known. The ends were cut back, 11 bases at V and 6 bases at J, with 17 bases in the middle. The germline CDR1 and CDR2 sequences are MDHEN and SYDVKM. The CDR3 has 13 amino acids. Sequenced: naive CD4+ T cells from PBMCs. As to subset: CD45RA+ positively selected. The genes are TRBV28 and TRBJ1-5; weak D call: TRBD1 (5 bases). The clonotype originates from a man aged 18 to 30 in good health. Some clones in this sample may be carry-over from other donors' samples. CDR3 amino acids: CAGAAGWFQPQHF. In DNA, the CDR3 is TGTGCCGGCGCAGCAGGGTGGTTTCAGCCCCAGCATTTT. Complete variable domain (other parts from reference TRBV28 and TRBJ1-5): DVKVTQSSRYLVKRTGEKVFLECVQDMDHENMFWYRQDPGLGLRLIYFSYDVKMKEKGDIPEGYSVSREKKERFSLILESASTNQTSMYLCAGAAGWFQPQHFGDGTRLSIL.